One TCR beta chain is described in this entry. Its antigen is unidentified. Germline is not matched at one junction end, which may reflect a read error. This CDR3 region has 12 residues. Germline-derived CDR1 and CDR2 are MNHEY and SVGAGI. The data derive from a study of identical twins. Study conclusions and caveats: Beta out-of-frame sequences showed weaker excess twin sharing. A cross-sectional statistical analysis, not follow-up of the same donors, supported the conclusions.

One entry per CDR3 protein results from TCRdb running MiXCR on the 5' RACE reads. The sample lists 700,000 to 950,000 distinct CDR3 sequences; approximately 13% were seen once. The same data also contributed to another study, on yellow fever vaccine responses in identical twins.

Specimen: PBMCs. The clonotype comes from a woman under 30 in good health. This chain uses TRBV6-5 with TRBJ1-2; 7 bases line up with TRBD1. For the CDR3, the DNA is TGTGCCAGCAGTTACTCGGGACAGCAGCCTAAATTC. Protein product: CASSYSGQQPKF.